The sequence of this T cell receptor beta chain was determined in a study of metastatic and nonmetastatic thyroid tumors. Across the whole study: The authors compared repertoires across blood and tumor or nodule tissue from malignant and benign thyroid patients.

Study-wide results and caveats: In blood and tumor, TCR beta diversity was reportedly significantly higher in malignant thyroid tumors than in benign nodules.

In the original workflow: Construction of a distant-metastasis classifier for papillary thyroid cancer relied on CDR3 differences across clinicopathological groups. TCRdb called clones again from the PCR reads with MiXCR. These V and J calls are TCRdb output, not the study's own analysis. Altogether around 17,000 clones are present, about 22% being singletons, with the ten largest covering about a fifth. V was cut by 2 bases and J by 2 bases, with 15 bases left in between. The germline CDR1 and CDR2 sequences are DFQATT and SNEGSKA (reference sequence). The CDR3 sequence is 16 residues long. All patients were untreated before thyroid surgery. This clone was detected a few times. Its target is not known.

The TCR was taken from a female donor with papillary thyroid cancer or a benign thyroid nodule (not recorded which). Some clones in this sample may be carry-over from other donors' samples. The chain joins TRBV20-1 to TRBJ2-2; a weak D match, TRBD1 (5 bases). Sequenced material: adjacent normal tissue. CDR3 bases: TGCAGTGCTAGATCTCCCCAGGGATCCAACACCGGGGAGCTGTTTTTT. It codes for CSARSPQGSNTGELFF.